These 27 T cell receptor beta chains originate from one sample sequenced in a study of T cells after yellow fever vaccination (dated by TCRdb to the late 2010s). Library preparation was by 5' RACE. The instrument given in TCRdb is Illumina HiSeq 2500. The public sequencing data were trimmed at Q25 with fastp and processed into clonotypes with MiXCR by TCRdb, which kept only in-frame beta chains. Each CDR3 protein appears once, grouped with its most common genes and DNA. Here the sample has some 300,000 distinct CDR3 sequences; around 8.1% occur a single time. The ten largest clones represent 15% to 20% of the sample. The treatment or condition label for this specimen denotes: live attenuated yellow fever vaccine strain. Source: PBMCs, taken roughly 46 days after the first yellow fever vaccination. These receptors were taken from a man younger than 30 who received the YFV17D yellow fever vaccine.

The genes are TRBV21-1 and TRBJ1-2; TRBD1 is the table's D call, not checked against the DNA. TRBV21-1 corresponds to a pseudogene. This CDR3 spans 18 amino acids. The CDR3 DNA reads as TGTGCCAGCAGCGTCTACAGGGGTCGCAAGCACCCTAACTATGGCTACACCTTC. Amino acid sequence: CASSVYRGRKHPNYGYTF.

This chain connects TRBV2 to TRBJ1-1; D might be TRBD1 (6 bases). The V and J ends lost 4 bases and 5 bases respectively, with 14 bases between them. This CDR3 spans 14 amino acids. Germline V gives CDR1 SNHLY, CDR2 FYNNEI. The CDR3 here is CASSGRQEVTEAFF. The DNA of the CDR3 is TGTGCCAGCAGTGGAAGACAGGAGGTAACTGAAGCTTTCTTT.

To note about this clonotype: An end of the junction differs from the germline gene, which may be a read error. The chain is built from TRBV6-2 or TRBV6-3 and TRBJ2-1; D call uncertain. The CDR3 is 13 amino acids. The germline V gene has CDR1 MNHEY and CDR2 SVGEGT. The CDR3 protein is CASTRSSYNEQIF. CDR3 DNA: TGTGCCAGCACTAGGTCCTCCTACAATGAGCAGATCTTC.

CDR3 region: CASSLRRADTQYF. Written as DNA, the CDR3 is TGTGCCAGCAGTTTGAGGAGGGCGGATACGCAGTATTTT. This rearrangement joins TRBV6-2 or TRBV6-3 to TRBJ2-3; possibly TRBD2 for D (6 bases). The germline V gene has CDR1 MNHEY and CDR2 SVGEGT. V was pared by 4 bases and J by 6 bases, with 11 bases between. CDR3 length equals 13 residues.

This clonotype was counted once. This chain uses TRBV20-1 with TRBJ1-2, with 8 bases that match TRBD1. The CDR3 totals 16 residues. V shed 0 bases, J shed 4 bases, and the junction held 10 bases outside the gene matches. Germline CDR1 is DFQATT and CDR2 is SNEGSKA (reference sequence). The DNA of the CDR3 is TGCAGTGCTAGAGACCCTTCGACAGGGGCCACCTATGGCTACACCTTC. This translates into CSARDPSTGATYGYTF.

The genes are TRBV30 and TRBJ1-2, with D possibly being TRBD1 (6 bases). Germline CDR1 reads GTSNPN; CDR2 reads SVGIG (reference sequence). Trimming stripped 5 bases from V and 0 bases from J, with 10 bases between. There are 13 residues in the CDR3. The CDR3 here is CAWDGQSNYGYTF. The CDR3, as DNA: TGTGCCTGGGACGGACAGTCTAACTATGGCTACACCTTC.

CDR3 DNA sequence: TGTGCCAGCAGCCAAGGGGGGTGGACCGGGGAGCTGTTTTTT. This codes for CASSQGGWTGELFF. The gene calls are TRBV3-1 and TRBJ2-2, with D perhaps TRBD1 or TRBD2 (5 bases each). The germline gives CDR1 LGHDT, CDR2 YNNKEL (reference sequence). The CDR3 contains 14 residues. V lost 1 base to trimming and J lost 5 bases, with 8 bases between them.

There are many counts of this clonotype. This chain connects TRBV10-3 to TRBJ1-1, with 7 bases aligning to TRBD1. The V gene end was trimmed by 7 bases and the J gene end by 1 base; junction bases not matched to a gene: 3. The CDR3 is 13 amino acids. Looked up from germline, CDR1 is ENHRY and CDR2 is SYGVKD. CDR3 loop: CAITGDRNTEAFF. DNA of the CDR3: TGTGCCATCACAGGGGACAGGAACACTGAAGCTTTCTTT.

This clonotype was recorded a few times. The gene calls are TRBV10-3 and TRBJ2-3; D gene ambiguous. Trimming pared 6 bases from V and 0 bases from J, leaving 4 bases between. Germline values: CDR1 ENHRY, CDR2 SYGVKD. The CDR3 has 12 amino acids. The chain's CDR3 is CAIRASTDTQYF. CDR3 nucleotides: TGTGCCATCAGAGCTAGCACAGATACGCAGTATTTT.

In its sample, this clonotype was seen many times. CDR3: CASSLTIAGSYNEQFF. In nucleotides, the CDR3 is TGCGCCAGCAGCTTGACCATAGCGGGGAGTTACAATGAGCAGTTCTTC. This chain connects TRBV5-1 to TRBJ2-1; TRBD2 agrees at 8 bases. The CDR3 is made up of 16 amino acids. The germline CDR1 and CDR2 sequences are SGHRS and YFSETQ. Trimming at V came to 1 base and at J to 4 bases, leaving 7 bases not matched to a gene. Full variable domain (outside the CDR3, taken from reference TRBV5-1 and TRBJ2-1): KAGVTQTPRYLIKTRGQQVTLSCSPISGHRSVSWYQQTPGQGLQFLFEYFSETQRNKGNFPGRFSGRQFSNSRSEMNVSTLELGDSALYLCASSLTIAGSYNEQFFGPGTRLTVL.

This rearrangement joins TRBV4-3 to TRBJ2-7; D is undetermined. The germline V and J ends were trimmed by 5 bases and 0 bases, with 8 bases remaining between them. The CDR3 sequence is 13 residues long. CDR1 is LGHNA and CDR2 is YSLEER in the germline V gene. CDR3 DNA sequence: TGCGCCAGCAGCTCCATTGTCTCCTACGAGCAGTACTTC. This sequence encodes CASSSIVSYEQYF.

The V and J genes are TRBV20-1 and TRBJ2-1, with TRBD1 matching over 7 bases. V lost 3 bases, J lost 9 bases, and 17 bases stayed unmatched. CDR3 length: 16 residues. Germline assignment: CDR1 DFQATT and CDR2 SNEGSKA (reference sequence). The CDR3 coding sequence is TGCAGTGCTAGTAGAGGGACAGCCCCTGATTATGGTGAGCAGTTCTTC. This translates into CSASRGTAPDYGEQFF.

The J gene is TRBJ1-1, the V gene TRBV6-2 or TRBV6-3; D gene unclear. V gave up 0 bases and J gave up 8 bases, with 10 bases separating them. Germline V lookup: CDR1 MNHEY, CDR2 SVGEGT. This CDR3 is 13 amino acids long. The CDR3 sequence: CASSYSMIDEAFF. For the CDR3, the DNA is TGTGCCAGCAGTTACTCGATGATAGACGAAGCTTTCTTT.

This clonotype showed up just a few times. V usage is TRBV15 and J usage is TRBJ2-2; 11 bases fit TRBD2. The CDR3 has 14 amino acids. Per the germline V gene, CDR1 is LNHNV and CDR2 is YYDKDF (reference sequence). V shed 8 bases, J shed 4 bases, and the junction held 3 bases outside the gene matches. The DNA of the CDR3 is TGTGCCACCTCGGGGACTAGCGGCACCGGGGAGCTGTTTTTT. Translated, it gives CATSGTSGTGELFF.

A few counts support this clonotype. The CDR3 DNA reads TGTGCCAGCAGAATTATGGGGAGGACGGTTAATTCACCCCTCCACTTT. Translating it yields CASRIMGRTVNSPLHF. The chain is built from TRBV27 and TRBJ1-6; D uncertain. CDR1 and CDR2 (germline): MNHEY, SMNVEV (reference sequence). This CDR3 is built from 16 residues. The V end lost 6 bases, the J end lost 6 bases, and 18 bases lay between the germline ends.

This clonotype was seen many times. This chain connects TRBV29-1 to TRBJ1-2, with a tentative D call TRBD1 (5 bases). The CDR3 has 11 residues. Between the trimmed V and J ends, which lost 2 bases and 13 bases, there was a span of 14 bases. CDR1 SQVTM and CDR2 ANQGSEA come from the germline V gene. CDR3 region: CSVESGGVLTF. The CDR3 nucleotides are TGCAGCGTTGAATCCGGGGGGGTTCTCACCTTC.

This clonotype was observed many times. The V and J genes are TRBV4-3 and TRBJ2-3; TRBD1 might be the D (6 bases). Per the germline V gene, CDR1 is LGHNA and CDR2 is YSLEER. V was pared by 1 base and J by 1 base, with 6 bases between. The CDR3 length is 14 residues. The DNA of the CDR3 is TGCGCCAGCAGCCAAGGGGGGCGCACAGATACGCAGTATTTT. The encoded protein is CASSQGGRTDTQYF.

The V gene is TRBV12-3 or TRBV12-4, the J gene TRBJ1-2; D is possibly TRBD1 (6 bases). This CDR3 has 14 amino acids. V lost 2 bases and J 5 bases, leaving 12 bases between the germline ends. The chain's CDR3 is CASSLQGRGYGYTF. DNA for the CDR3: TGTGCCAGCAGTTTACAGGGGCGCGGATATGGCTACACCTTC.

This clonotype appeared a few times. This sequence joins TRBV4-3 and TRBJ1-2, with a weak D call TRBD1 (6 bases). The CDR3 spans 15 residues. The germline V gene has CDR1 LGHNA and CDR2 YSLEER. Trimming removed 0 bases at V and 8 bases at J, with 16 bases between. The CDR3 bases are TGCGCCAGCAGCCAAGATGCAGGGGCAATATCGGGCTACACCTTC. As protein: CASSQDAGAISGYTF.

The CDR3 protein is CASSWTAAYEQYV. The CDR3 DNA reads TGTGCCAGCAGCTGGACCGCAGCCTACGAGCAGTACGTC. The V and J genes are TRBV5-4 and TRBJ2-7; D gene uncertain. Germline V gene sequence: CDR1 SGHNT, CDR2 YYREEE (reference sequence). V lost 3 bases and J 2 bases, leaving 9 bases between the germline ends. The CDR3 has 13 amino acids.

The chain uses TRBV7-9 and TRBJ2-2; 11 positions match TRBD2. There are 15 residues in the CDR3. The J segment lost 5 bases and the V segment lost 5 bases, leaving 4 bases of the junction unmatched. The germline gives CDR1 SEHNR, CDR2 FQNEAQ (reference sequence). CDR3 in amino acids: CASSTTSGGTGELFF. DNA of the CDR3: TGTGCCAGCAGCACTACTAGCGGGGGAACCGGGGAGCTGTTTTTT.

This clonotype was observed many times. This rearrangement joins TRBV7-2 to TRBJ2-1; no clear D. Germline CDR1 SGHTA, CDR2 FQGNSA. The CDR3 loop spans 14 amino acids. Deletions cut 3 bases from V and 0 bases from J, with 6 bases between. The CDR3 sequence: CASSFIYSYNEQFF. CDR3 bases: TGTGCCAGCAGCTTTATTTACTCCTACAATGAGCAGTTCTTC.

This clonotype occurred many times. The genes are TRBV6-2 or TRBV6-3 and TRBJ2-5, with 8 bases identical to TRBD2. The CDR3 has 17 amino acids. Germline CDR1 MNHEY, CDR2 SVGEGT. Unmatched junction bases numbered 11, after V lost 2 bases and J lost 3 bases. CDR3 nucleotide sequence: TGTGCCAGCAGTTACCACAATCCGGGACTAGACGAAGAGACCCAGTACTTC. Its translation: CASSYHNPGLDEETQYF.

The chain employs TRBV7-2 and TRBJ2-3; 7 nucleotides line up with TRBD2. This CDR3 has 14 amino acids. J gave up 9 bases and V 3 bases, and 9 bases lay outside the gene matches. CDR1 and CDR2 from the germline V gene are SGHTA and FQGNSA. The CDR3 loop reads CASSFGGGGDTQYF. CDR3 coding DNA: TGTGCCAGCAGCTTTGGCGGGGGAGGAGACACGCAGTATTTT.

Only a few counts were recorded for this clonotype. J is TRBJ1-2 and V is TRBV5-4; 9 bases match TRBD1. Germline V gene lookup returns CDR1 SGHNT and CDR2 YYREEE (reference sequence). V was clipped by 4 bases and J by 0 bases; unmatched bases: 7. The CDR3 has 16 residues. CDR3 protein: CASSLGQGLANYGYTF. CDR3 coding DNA: TGTGCCAGCAGCCTGGGACAGGGTTTAGCTAACTATGGCTACACCTTC. The full variable domain, completed using reference TRBV5-4 and TRBJ1-2, is ETGVTQSPTHLIKTRGQQVTLRCSSQSGHNTVSWYQQALGQGPQFIFQYYREEENGRGNFPPRFSGLQFPNYSSELNVNALELDDSALYLCASSLGQGLANYGYTFGSGTRLTVV.

The chain couples TRBV4-1 to TRBJ1-2; D ambiguous. Germline lookup yields CDR1 MGHRA and CDR2 YSYEKL. CDR3 length: 13 amino acids. The V and J ends lost 3 bases and 5 bases respectively, with 10 bases between them. The CDR3 here is CASSHESLYGYTF. In DNA form, the CDR3 reads TGCGCCAGCAGCCATGAATCCTTATATGGCTACACCTTC.

This clonotype came up a few times. This chain uses TRBV5-1 with TRBJ2-5; perhaps TRBD2 as D (5 bases). Germline CDR1 SGHRS, CDR2 YFSETQ. V lost 3 bases to trimming and J lost 5 bases, with 14 bases between them. CDR3 length: 14 residues. DNA of the CDR3: TGCGCCAGCAGCTCACAAGGACTGGGCGAGACCCAGTACTTC. It yields the protein CASSSQGLGETQYF.